The rows below give T cell receptor beta chains drawn from one sample of a study of blood T cell repertoires in COVID-19. Repertoires were generated with immunoSEQ multiplex PCR, while TCRdb's copy carries only in-frame clones and drops some. The sample holds under 300,000 clones; about 90% are singletons and the top ten take around 6.5%. Source material: peripheral blood. The receptors were sampled from a man between 60 and 70 years old with acute or convalescent COVID-19. CDR3s include the opening cysteine and the closing phenylalanine or tryptophan. The order of the fields is clone size, V gene, CDR3 protein. A row's size may be missing; if present it is once, few, many or a size class.

abundance: .; v_gene: TRBV7-6; CDR3aa: CASSLVGTPNTGELFF
abundance: .; v_gene: TRBV2; CDR3aa: CASDRGTKNIQYF
abundance: .; v_gene: TRBV10-3; CDR3aa: CAISESGTSNTGELFF
abundance: few; v_gene: TRBV27; CDR3aa: CASSRLAGVKETQYF
abundance: .; v_gene: TRBV7-2; CDR3aa: CASSLGGGGYGYTF
abundance: .; v_gene: TRBV5-6; CDR3aa: CASSLDRTSGDNEQFF
abundance: once; v_gene: TRBV3-1/TRBV3-2; CDR3aa: CASSPNGNTGELFF
abundance: .; v_gene: TRBV28; CDR3aa: CASNGGWNTEAFF
abundance: .; v_gene: TRBV6-4; CDR3aa: CASSELQGNTQYF
abundance: .; v_gene: TRBV6-2/TRBV6-3; CDR3aa: CASSEQGGGTEAFF
abundance: few; v_gene: TRBV4-2; CDR3aa: CASSQGAGANSPLHF
abundance: .; v_gene: TRBV4-2; CDR3aa: CASSQDKGTGGLGTTYNEQFF
abundance: .; v_gene: TRBV7-9; CDR3aa: CASSYRQNSYEQYF
abundance: once; v_gene: TRBV9; CDR3aa: CASSLGQPGGTEAFF
abundance: .; v_gene: TRBV7-3; CDR3aa: CASSLSGRGTGELFF
abundance: .; v_gene: TRBV4-3; CDR3aa: CASSQVGTGGTEAFF
abundance: .; v_gene: TRBV4-3; CDR3aa: CASSQDGSGRLTGELFF
abundance: .; v_gene: TRBV6-5; CDR3aa: CASNRDRVGNEQYF
abundance: few; v_gene: TRBV19; CDR3aa: CASSISSSLPYEQYF
abundance: once; v_gene: TRBV29-1; CDR3aa: CSVDGTAVPGGYTF
abundance: .; v_gene: TRBV19; CDR3aa: CASSGTQGAWGETQYF
abundance: few; v_gene: TRBV18; CDR3aa: CASSPMRSSGNTIYF
abundance: .; v_gene: TRBV27; CDR3aa: CASSFNKMPDRGRELFF
abundance: .; v_gene: TRBV9; CDR3aa: CASSVAPFGRESTSTDTQYF
abundance: .; v_gene: TRBV28; CDR3aa: CASSLFPPFRQPQHF
abundance: .; v_gene: TRBV9; CDR3aa: CASSEGLGPNEQFF
abundance: .; v_gene: TRBV11-2; CDR3aa: CASSRMPGQGGEQYF
abundance: .; v_gene: TRBV6-2/TRBV6-3; CDR3aa: CASSYLNVHEAQYF
abundance: .; v_gene: TRBV23-1; CDR3aa: CASSQSRDRGSADTQYF
abundance: .; v_gene: TRBV7-3; CDR3aa: CASSRGSNNEQFF
abundance: .; v_gene: TRBV5-1; CDR3aa: CASSLRTGGRGANVLTF
abundance: .; v_gene: TRBV19; CDR3aa: CASSNSADSPLHF
abundance: few; v_gene: TRBV19; CDR3aa: CASSIGSGTDTQYF
abundance: .; v_gene: TRBV2; CDR3aa: CASRGGDYTDTQYF
abundance: .; v_gene: TRBV6-5; CDR3aa: CASSTGSRGSPLHF
abundance: .; v_gene: TRBV18; CDR3aa: CASSPGQVYEQYF
abundance: .; v_gene: TRBV10-3; CDR3aa: CAIRDSTNTEAFF
abundance: .; v_gene: TRBV28; CDR3aa: CASSGVVGERNTGELFF
abundance: once; v_gene: TRBV7-2; CDR3aa: CASSLRDTDTGELFF
abundance: .; v_gene: TRBV7-9; CDR3aa: CASTSHGELFF
abundance: .; v_gene: TRBV24-1; CDR3aa: CATSDAGTGQETQYF